This TCR beta chain was obtained from a study of blood T cell repertoires in COVID-19. Study-wide background: Material from acute and convalescent COVID-19 was sourced from the United States, Italy and Spain. In each case, the material was cDNA or gDNA derived from T cells, B-cell-depleted T cells, or PBMCs.

Methods used by the authors: It was from reference gene primer amplification that nucleated cell counts were estimated. Libraries were prepared by immunoSEQ multiplex PCR; TCRdb keeps only in-frame clonotypes and omits some of them. That table furnishes V, J and clone size, whereas the DNA furnished D and trimming. The sample has 150,000 to 200,000 clones, around 79% seen once. Germline V gene data show CDR1 as LGHNA and CDR2 as YSLEER. CDR3 size: 17 residues. V dropped 4 bases and J dropped 4 bases, with 21 bases sitting between them. Input material: peripheral blood. The source is a man aged 55-75 years with active or convalescent COVID-19. The chain combines TRBV4-3 with TRBJ2-3, with D possibly TRBD2 on 5 matching bases. In DNA, the CDR3 is TGCGCCAGCAGCCGCAGAGCAATGTTGGGAGTACCAGATACGCAGTATTTT. It encodes CASSRRAMLGVPDTQYF.